This T cell receptor (beta chain) came from a study of response to subunit inactivated influenza vaccine. TCRdb redid the calling of the RT-PCR reads with MiXCR, one entry per CDR3 protein. The data contain about 570,000 distinct CDR3 sequences, approximately 10% of them seen just once; the ten biggest clones take up 9.5% to 11%. This clonotype was seen at least ten times. The sample also formed part of further work on T cells expressing NK-cell markers. This second study says: 5'RACE template switching with UMIs produced the TCR beta cDNA. The study drew TCR beta repertoires from sorted CD3+CD56+NKG2C+, CD3+CD56+NKG2C- and CD3+CD56-NKG2C+ T cells. Out of eight donors sequenced, seven tested HCMV-seropositive and the remaining one seronegative.

This sequence was found in a man aged 45-65 years who received an inactivated influenza vaccine. The starting material was PBMCs from blood, obtained on the day of vaccination.

The CDR3 region has the DNA TGCGCCAGCAGCTGGATGACAGGGATCTACGAGCAGTACTTC. Amino acids: CASSWMTGIYEQYF. The V call is TRBV5-1, the J call TRBJ2-7, with 7 bases matching TRBD1. Germline V gives CDR1 SGHRS, CDR2 YFSETQ. The CDR3 runs to 14 residues. Trimming at V came to 3 bases and at J to 3 bases, leaving 6 bases not matched to a gene.